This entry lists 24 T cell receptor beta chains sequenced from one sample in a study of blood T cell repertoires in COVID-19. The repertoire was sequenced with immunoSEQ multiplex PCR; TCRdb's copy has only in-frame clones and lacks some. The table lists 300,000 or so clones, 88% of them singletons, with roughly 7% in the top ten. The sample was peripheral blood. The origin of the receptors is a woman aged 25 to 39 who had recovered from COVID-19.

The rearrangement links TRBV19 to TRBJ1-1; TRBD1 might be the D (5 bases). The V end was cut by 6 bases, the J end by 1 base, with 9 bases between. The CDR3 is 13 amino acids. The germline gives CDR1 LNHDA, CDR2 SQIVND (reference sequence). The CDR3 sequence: CASSFDRNTEAFF. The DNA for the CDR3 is TGTGCCAGTAGCTTTGACAGGAACACTGAAGCTTTCTTT.

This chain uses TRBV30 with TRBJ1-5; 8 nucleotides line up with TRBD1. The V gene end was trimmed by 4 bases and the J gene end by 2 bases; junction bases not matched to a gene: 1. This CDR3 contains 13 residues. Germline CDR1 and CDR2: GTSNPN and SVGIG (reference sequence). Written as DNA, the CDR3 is TGTGCCTGGAAGGACAGGGGCAATCAGCCCCAGCATTTT. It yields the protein CAWKDRGNQPQHF. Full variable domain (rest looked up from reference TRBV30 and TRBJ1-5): SQTIHQWPATLVQPVGSPLSLECTVEGTSNPNLYWYRQAAGRGLQLLFYSVGIGQISSEVPQNLSASRPQDRQFILSSKKLLLSDSGFYLCAWKDRGNQPQHFGDGTRLSIL.

The CDR3, as DNA: TGTGCCAGTAGTCGACAGGGATCCTATGGCTACACCTTC. Translating it yields CASSRQGSYGYTF. The chain has TRBV19 and TRBJ1-2; the match to TRBD1 covers 7 bases. The germline CDR1 and CDR2 sequences are LNHDA and SQIVND (reference sequence). The CDR3 has 13 amino acids. The trim removed 5 bases at V and 4 bases at J, leaving 4 bases unmatched.

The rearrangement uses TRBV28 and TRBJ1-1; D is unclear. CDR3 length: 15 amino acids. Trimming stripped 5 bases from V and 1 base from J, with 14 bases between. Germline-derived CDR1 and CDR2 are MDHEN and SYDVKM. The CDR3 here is CASSLYPTENTEAFF. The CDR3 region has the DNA TGTGCCAGCAGTCTCTACCCTACAGAGAACACTGAAGCTTTCTTT.

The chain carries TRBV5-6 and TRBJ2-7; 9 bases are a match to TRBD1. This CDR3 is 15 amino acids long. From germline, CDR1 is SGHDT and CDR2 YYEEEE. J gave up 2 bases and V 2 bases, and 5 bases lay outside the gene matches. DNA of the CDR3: TGTGCCAGCAGCTTTTCTGGACAGGGGACCTACGAGCAGTACTTC. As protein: CASSFSGQGTYEQYF.

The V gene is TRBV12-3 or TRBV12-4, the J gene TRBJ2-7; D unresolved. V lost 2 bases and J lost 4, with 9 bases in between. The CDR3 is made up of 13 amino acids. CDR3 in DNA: TGTGCCAGCAGTTTAAGTACTAAATACGAGCAGTACTTC. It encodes CASSLSTKYEQYF.

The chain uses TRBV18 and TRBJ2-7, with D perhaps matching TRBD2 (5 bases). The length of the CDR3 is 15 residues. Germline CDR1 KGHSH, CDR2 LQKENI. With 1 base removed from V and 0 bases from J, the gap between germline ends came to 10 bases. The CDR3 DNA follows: TGTGCCAGCTCACCACAGGGAGTAGGCTCCTACGAGCAGTACTTC. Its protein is CASSPQGVGSYEQYF.

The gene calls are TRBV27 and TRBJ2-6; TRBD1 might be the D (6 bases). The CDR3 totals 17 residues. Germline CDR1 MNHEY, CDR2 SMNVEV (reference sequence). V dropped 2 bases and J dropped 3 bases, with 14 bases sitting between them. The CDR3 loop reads CASSLRTDLGGANVLTF. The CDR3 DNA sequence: TGTGCCAGCAGTTTACGGACAGACCTCGGTGGGGCCAACGTCCTGACTTTC.

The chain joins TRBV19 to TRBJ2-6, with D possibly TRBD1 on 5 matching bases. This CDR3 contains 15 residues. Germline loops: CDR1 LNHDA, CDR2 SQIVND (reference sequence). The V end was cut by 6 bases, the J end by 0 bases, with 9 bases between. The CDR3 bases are TGTGCCAGTAGATTAGACAGCTCTGGGGCCAACGTCCTGACTTTC. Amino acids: CASRLDSSGANVLTF.

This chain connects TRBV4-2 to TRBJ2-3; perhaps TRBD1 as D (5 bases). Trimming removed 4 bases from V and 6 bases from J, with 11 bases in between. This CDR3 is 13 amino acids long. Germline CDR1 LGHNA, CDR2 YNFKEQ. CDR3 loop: CASSPRQPDTQYF. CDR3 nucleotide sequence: TGTGCCAGCAGCCCTCGACAGCCGGATACGCAGTATTTT.

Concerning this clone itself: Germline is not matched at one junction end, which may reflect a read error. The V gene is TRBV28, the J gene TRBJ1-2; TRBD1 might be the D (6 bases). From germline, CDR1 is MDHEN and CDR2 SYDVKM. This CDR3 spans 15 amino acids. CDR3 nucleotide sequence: TGTGCCAGCAGTTCTACAGGGCTCCCCTTGGACGGCTACGCCTTC. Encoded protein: CASSSTGLPLDGYAF.

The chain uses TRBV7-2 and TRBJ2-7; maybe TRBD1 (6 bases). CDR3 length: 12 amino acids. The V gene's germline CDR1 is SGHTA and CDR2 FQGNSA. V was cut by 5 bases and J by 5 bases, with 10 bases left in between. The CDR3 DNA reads TGTGCCAGCAGCATAAACAGGGACGAGCAGTACTTC. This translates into CASSINRDEQYF.

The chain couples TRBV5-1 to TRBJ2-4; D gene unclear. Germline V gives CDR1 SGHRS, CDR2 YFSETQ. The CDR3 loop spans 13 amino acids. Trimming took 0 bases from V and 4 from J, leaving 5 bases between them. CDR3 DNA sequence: TGCGCCAGCAGCTTGGGCGGAAAAAACATTCAGTACTTC. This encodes CASSLGGKNIQYF.

The chain's CDR3 is CASSLIQGRNSPLHF. The CDR3 DNA reads as TGTGCCAGCAGTCTAATACAGGGACGTAATTCACCCCTCCACTTT. The chain couples TRBV2 to TRBJ1-6; D may be TRBD1 (6 bases). Germline V gene sequence: CDR1 SNHLY, CDR2 FYNNEI. This CDR3 contains 15 residues. Trimming pared 5 bases from V and 6 bases from J, leaving 14 bases between. Together with reference TRBV2 and TRBJ1-6, the CDR3 gives the full variable domain: EPEVTQTPSHQVTQMGQEVILRCVPISNHLYFYWYRQILGQKVEFLVSFYNNEISEKSEIFDDQFSVERPDGSNFTLKIRSTKLEDSAMYFCASSLIQGRNSPLHFGNGTRLTVT.

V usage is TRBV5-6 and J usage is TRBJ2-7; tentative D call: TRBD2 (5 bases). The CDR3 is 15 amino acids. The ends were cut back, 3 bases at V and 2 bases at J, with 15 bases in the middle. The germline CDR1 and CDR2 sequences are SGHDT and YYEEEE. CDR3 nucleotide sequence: TGTGCCAGCAGCTCCTCCTCCGGACTTACCTACGAGCAGTACTTC. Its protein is CASSSSSGLTYEQYF.

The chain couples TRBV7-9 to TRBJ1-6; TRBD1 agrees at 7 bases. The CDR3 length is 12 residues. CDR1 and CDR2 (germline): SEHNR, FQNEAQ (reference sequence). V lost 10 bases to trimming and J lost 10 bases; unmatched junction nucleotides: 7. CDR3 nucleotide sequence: TGTGCCACAATCAGGGGGGAGTCACCCCTCCACTTT. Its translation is CATIRGESPLHF.

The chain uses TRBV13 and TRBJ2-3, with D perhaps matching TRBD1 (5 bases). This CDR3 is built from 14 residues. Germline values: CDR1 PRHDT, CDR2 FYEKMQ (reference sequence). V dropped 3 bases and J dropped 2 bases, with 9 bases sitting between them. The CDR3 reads CASSLGHNTDTQYF. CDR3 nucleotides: TGTGCCAGCAGCTTGGGGCACAACACAGATACGCAGTATTTT.

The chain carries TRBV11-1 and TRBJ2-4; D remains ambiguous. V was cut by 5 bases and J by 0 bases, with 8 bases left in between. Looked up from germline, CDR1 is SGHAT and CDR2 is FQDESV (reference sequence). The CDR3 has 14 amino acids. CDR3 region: CASSPGTAKNIQYF. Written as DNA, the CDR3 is TGTGCCAGCAGCCCAGGAACAGCCAAAAACATTCAGTACTTC.

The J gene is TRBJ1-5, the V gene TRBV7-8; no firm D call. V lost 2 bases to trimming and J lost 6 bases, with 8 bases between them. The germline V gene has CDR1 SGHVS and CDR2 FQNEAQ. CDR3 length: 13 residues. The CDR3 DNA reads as TGTGCCAGCAGCTTAATAGTCGGTCAGCCCCAGCATTTT. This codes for CASSLIVGQPQHF. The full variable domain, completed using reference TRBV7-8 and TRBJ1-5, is GAGVSQSPRYKVAKRGQDVALRCDPISGHVSLFWYQQALGQGPEFLTYFQNEAQLDKSGLPSDRFFAERPEGSVSTLKIQRTQQEDSAVYLCASSLIVGQPQHFGDGTRLSIL.

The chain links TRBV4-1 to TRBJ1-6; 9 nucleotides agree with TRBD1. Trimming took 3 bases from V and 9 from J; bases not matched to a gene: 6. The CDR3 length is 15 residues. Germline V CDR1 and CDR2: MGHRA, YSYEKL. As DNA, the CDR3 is TGCGCCAGCAGCCAGCCGGGACAGGGAATTTCACCCCTCCACTTT. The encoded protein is CASSQPGQGISPLHF.

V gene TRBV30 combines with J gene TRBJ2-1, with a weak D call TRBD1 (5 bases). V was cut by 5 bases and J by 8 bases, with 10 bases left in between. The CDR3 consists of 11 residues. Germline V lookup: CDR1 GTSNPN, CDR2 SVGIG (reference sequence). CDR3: CAWGATYEQFF. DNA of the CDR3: TGTGCCTGGGGGGCGACGTATGAGCAGTTCTTC. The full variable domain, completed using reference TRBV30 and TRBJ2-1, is SQTIHQWPATLVQPVGSPLSLECTVEGTSNPNLYWYRQAAGRGLQLLFYSVGIGQISSEVPQNLSASRPQDRQFILSSKKLLLSDSGFYLCAWGATYEQFFGPGTRLTVL.

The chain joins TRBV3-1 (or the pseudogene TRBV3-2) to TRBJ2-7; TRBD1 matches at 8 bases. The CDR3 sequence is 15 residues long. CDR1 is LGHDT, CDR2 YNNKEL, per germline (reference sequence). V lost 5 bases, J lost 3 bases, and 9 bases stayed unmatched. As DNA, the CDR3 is TGTGCCAGCAGCACCTCCGGGACAGGACTCTACGAGCAGTACTTC. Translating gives CASSTSGTGLYEQYF.

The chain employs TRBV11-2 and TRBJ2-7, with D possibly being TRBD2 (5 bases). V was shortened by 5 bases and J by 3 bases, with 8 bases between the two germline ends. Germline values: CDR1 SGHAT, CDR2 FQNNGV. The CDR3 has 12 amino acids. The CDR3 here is CASSSGSYEQYF. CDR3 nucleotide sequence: TGTGCCAGCAGCAGCGGCAGCTACGAGCAGTACTTC.

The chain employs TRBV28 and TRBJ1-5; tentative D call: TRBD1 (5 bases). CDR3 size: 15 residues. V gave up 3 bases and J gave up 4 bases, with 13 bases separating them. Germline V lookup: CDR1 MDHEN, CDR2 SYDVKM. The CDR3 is CASSLGGNLNQPQHF. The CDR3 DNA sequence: TGTGCCAGCAGTTTGGGGGGAAACCTTAATCAGCCCCAGCATTTT.